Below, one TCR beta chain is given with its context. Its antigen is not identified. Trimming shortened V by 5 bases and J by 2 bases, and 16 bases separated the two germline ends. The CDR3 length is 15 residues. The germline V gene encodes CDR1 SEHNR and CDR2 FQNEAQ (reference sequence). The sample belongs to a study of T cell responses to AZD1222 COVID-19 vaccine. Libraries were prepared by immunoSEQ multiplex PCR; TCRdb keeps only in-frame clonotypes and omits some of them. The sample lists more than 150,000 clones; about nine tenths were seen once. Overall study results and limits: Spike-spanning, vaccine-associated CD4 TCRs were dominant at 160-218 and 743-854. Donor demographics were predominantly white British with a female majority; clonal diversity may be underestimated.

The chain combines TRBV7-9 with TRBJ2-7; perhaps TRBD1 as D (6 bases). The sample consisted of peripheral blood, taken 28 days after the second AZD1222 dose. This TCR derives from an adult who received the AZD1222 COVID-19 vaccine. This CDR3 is CASSRYNDRTYEQYF. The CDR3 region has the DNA TGTGCCAGCAGCCGGTATAATGACAGGACCTACGAGCAGTACTTC.